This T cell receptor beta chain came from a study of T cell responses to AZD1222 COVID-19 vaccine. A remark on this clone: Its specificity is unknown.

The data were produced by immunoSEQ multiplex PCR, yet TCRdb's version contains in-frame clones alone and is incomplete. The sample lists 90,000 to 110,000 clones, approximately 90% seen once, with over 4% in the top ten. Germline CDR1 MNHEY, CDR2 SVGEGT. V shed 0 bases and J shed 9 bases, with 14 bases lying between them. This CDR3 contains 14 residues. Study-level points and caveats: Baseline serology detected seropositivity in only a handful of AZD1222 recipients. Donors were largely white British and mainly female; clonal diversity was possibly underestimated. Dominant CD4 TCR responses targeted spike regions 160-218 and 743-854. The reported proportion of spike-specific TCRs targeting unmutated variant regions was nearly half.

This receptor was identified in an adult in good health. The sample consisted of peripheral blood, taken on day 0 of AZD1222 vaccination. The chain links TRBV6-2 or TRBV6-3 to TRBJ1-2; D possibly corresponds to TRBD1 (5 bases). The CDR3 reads CASSYSGRLSRYTF. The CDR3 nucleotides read TGTGCCAGCAGTTACTCGGGACGGCTTTCTCGCTACACCTTC.